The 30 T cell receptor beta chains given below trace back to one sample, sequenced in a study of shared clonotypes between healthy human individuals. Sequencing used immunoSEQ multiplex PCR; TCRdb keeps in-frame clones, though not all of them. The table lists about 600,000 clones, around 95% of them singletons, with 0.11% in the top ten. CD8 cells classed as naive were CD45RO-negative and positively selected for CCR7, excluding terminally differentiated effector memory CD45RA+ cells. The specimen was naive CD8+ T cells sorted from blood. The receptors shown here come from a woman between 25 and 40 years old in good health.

In DNA form, the CDR3 reads TGTGCCAGCATCCCGGACTCCTACAATGAGCAGTTCTTC. Its translation: CASIPDSYNEQFF. V gene TRBV28 combines with J gene TRBJ2-1; D gene unclear. The CDR3 extends over 13 amino acids. From germline, CDR1 is MDHEN and CDR2 SYDVKM. The V end was cut by 7 bases, the J end by 0 bases, with 7 bases between. The whole variable domain, filled in from reference TRBV28 and TRBJ2-1, reads DVKVTQSSRYLVKRTGEKVFLECVQDMDHENMFWYRQDPGLGLRLIYFSYDVKMKEKGDIPEGYSVSREKKERFSLILESASTNQTSMYLCASIPDSYNEQFFGPGTRLTVL.

For the CDR3, the DNA is TGTGCCAGCAGTGAAGCAGCTGCGTTGGGAAACACTGAAGCTTTCTTT. It yields the protein CASSEAAALGNTEAFF. This chain uses TRBV6-1 with TRBJ1-1; D is ambiguous. Germline loops: CDR1 MNHNS, CDR2 SASEGT. V lost 0 bases and J 2 bases, leaving 13 bases between the germline ends. The CDR3 spans 16 residues.

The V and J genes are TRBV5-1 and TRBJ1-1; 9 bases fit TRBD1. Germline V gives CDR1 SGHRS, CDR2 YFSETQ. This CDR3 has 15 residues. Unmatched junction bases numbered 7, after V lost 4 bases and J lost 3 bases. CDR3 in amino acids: CASSDPGQGYTEAFF. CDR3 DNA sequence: TGCGCCAGCAGCGACCCGGGACAGGGATACACTGAAGCTTTCTTT. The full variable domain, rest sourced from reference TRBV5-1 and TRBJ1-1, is KAGVTQTPRYLIKTRGQQVTLSCSPISGHRSVSWYQQTPGQGLQFLFEYFSETQRNKGNFPGRFSGRQFSNSRSEMNVSTLELGDSALYLCASSDPGQGYTEAFFGQGTRLTVV.

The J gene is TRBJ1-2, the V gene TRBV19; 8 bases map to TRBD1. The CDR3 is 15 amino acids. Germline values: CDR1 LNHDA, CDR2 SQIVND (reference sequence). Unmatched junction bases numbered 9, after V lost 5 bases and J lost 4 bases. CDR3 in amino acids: CASSDYRGAPYGYTF. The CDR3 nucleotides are TGTGCCAGTAGTGACTACAGGGGGGCCCCCTATGGCTACACCTTC.

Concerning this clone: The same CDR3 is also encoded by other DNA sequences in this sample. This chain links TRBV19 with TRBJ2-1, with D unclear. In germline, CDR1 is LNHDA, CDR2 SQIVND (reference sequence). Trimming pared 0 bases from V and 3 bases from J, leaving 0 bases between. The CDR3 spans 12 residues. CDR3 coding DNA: TGTGCCAGTAGTATAGACTACAATGAGCAGTTCTTC. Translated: CASSIDYNEQFF. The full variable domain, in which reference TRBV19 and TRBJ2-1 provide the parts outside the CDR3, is DGGITQSPKYLFRKEGQNVTLSCEQNLNHDAMYWYRQDPGQGLRLIYYSQIVNDFQKGDIAEGYSVSREKKESFPLTVTSAQKNPTAFYLCASSIDYNEQFFGPGTRLTVL.

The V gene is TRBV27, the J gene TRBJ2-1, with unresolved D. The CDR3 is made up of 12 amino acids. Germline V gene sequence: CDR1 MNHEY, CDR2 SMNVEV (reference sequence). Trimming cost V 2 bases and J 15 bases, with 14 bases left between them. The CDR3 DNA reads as TGTGCCAGCAGTTTAACATTGGGGATACCGTTCTTC. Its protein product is CASSLTLGIPFF.

This CDR3 is CASSFTSGSDDEQYF. CDR3 bases: TGTGCCAGCAGCTTTACTAGCGGGAGTGACGACGAGCAGTACTTC. V usage is TRBV11-2 and J usage is TRBJ2-7; the match to TRBD2 covers 11 bases. From germline, CDR1 is SGHAT and CDR2 FQNNGV. This CDR3 is 15 amino acids long. V gave up 3 bases and J gave up 5 bases; unmatched junction bases: 6.

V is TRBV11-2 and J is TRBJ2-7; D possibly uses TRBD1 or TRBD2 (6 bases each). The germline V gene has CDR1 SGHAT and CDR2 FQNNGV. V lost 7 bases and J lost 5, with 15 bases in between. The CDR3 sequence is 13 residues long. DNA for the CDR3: TGTGCCAGCATCCTGGAGGGGGTCCACGAGCAGTACTTC. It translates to CASILEGVHEQYF.

Here the CDR3 DNA reads TGTGCCAGCAGCCCTAGACTAGCGGGTCTTTCCTACGAGCAGTACTTC. Its translation is CASSPRLAGLSYEQYF. The genes are TRBV28 and TRBJ2-7, with 10 bases that match TRBD2. The J segment lost 1 base and the V segment lost 6 bases, leaving 9 bases of the junction unmatched. The length of the CDR3 is 16 residues. Germline V gene lookup returns CDR1 MDHEN and CDR2 SYDVKM.

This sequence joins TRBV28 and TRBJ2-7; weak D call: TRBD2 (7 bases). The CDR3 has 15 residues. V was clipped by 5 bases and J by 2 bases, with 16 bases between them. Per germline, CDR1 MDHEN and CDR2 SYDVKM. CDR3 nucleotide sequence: TGTGCCAGCAGTCCAGTCGGGGGGCCGACCTACGAGCAGTACTTC. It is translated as CASSPVGGPTYEQYF.

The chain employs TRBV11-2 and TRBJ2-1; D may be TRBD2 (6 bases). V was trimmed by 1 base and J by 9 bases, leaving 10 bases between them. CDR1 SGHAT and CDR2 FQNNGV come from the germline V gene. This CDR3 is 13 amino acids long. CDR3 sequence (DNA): TGTGCCAGCAGCTTAGTCGGGAGTGGTGAGCAGTTCTTC. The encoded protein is CASSLVGSGEQFF.

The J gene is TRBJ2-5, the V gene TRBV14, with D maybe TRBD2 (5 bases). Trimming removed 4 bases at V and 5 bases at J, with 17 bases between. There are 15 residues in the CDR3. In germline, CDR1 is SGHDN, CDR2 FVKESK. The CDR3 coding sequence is TGTGCCAGCAGCCCCAATGCCCCCTGGGAGGAGACCCAGTACTTC. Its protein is CASSPNAPWEETQYF.

The CDR3 reads CASSTLGGILNTQYF. As DNA, the CDR3 is TGTGCCAGCAGTACCCTTGGGGGCATTCTGAATACGCAGTATTTT. V gene TRBV28 combines with J gene TRBJ2-3; TRBD1 might be the D (6 bases). V lost 5 bases and J lost 7, with 19 bases in between. CDR1 is MDHEN, CDR2 SYDVKM, per germline. The CDR3 length is 15 residues.

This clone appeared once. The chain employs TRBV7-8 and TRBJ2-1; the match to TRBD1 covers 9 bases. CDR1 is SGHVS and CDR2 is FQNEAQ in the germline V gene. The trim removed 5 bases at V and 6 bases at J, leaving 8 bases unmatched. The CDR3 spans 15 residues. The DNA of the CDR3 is TGTGCCAGCAGCCCGCGGACAGGGGAGGGCAATGAGCAGTTCTTC. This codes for CASSPRTGEGNEQFF.

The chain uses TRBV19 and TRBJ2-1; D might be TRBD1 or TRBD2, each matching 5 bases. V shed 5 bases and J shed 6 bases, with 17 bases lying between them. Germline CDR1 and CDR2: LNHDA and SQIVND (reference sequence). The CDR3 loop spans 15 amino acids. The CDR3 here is CASSLGTILVNEQFF. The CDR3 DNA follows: TGTGCCAGTAGTCTCGGGACCATCCTAGTCAATGAGCAGTTCTTC.

The CDR3 DNA reads TGTGCCAGCAGCTTAGTGTCTAGCGGGCTAGAGAATGAGCAGTTCTTC. It codes for CASSLVSSGLENEQFF. This rearrangement joins TRBV7-2 to TRBJ2-1, with 8 positions matching TRBD2. The CDR3 runs to 16 residues. J gave up 7 bases and V 1 base, and 9 bases lay outside the gene matches. Germline V lookup: CDR1 SGHTA, CDR2 FQGNSA.

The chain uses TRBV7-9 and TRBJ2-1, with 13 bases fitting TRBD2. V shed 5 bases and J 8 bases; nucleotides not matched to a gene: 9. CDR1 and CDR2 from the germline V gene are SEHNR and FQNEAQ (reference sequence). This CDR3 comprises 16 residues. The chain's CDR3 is CASSPSHGLAGDEQFF. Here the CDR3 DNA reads TGTGCCAGCAGCCCCTCCCACGGACTAGCGGGAGATGAGCAGTTCTTC.

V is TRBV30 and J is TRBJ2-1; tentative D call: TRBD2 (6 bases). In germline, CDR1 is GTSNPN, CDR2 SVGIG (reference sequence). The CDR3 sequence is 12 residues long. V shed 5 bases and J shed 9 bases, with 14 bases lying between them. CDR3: CAWGGWEVEQFF. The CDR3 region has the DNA TGTGCCTGGGGTGGTTGGGAGGTTGAGCAGTTCTTC.

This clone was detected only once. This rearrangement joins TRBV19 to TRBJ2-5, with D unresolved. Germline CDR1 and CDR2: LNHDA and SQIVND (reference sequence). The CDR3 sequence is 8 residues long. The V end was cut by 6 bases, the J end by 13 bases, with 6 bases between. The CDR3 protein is CASSPPYF. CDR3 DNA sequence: TGTGCCAGTAGCCCACCGTACTTC.

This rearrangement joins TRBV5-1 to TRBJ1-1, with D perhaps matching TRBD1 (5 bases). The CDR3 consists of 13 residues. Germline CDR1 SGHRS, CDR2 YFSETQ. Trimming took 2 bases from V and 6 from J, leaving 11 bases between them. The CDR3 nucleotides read TGCGCCAGCAGCTTCGAAGGGACGGCTGAAGCTTTCTTT. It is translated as CASSFEGTAEAFF.

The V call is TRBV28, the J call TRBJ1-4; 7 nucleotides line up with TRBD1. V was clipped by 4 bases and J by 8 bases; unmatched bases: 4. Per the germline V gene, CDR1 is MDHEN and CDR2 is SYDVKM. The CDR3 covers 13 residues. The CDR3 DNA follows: TGTGCCAGCAGTTCTCAGGGGGAGGAAAAACTGTTTTTT. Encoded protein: CASSSQGEEKLFF.

Here the CDR3 DNA reads TGCAGCGTCCGGACGGAGTACGAGCAGTACTTC. Amino acid sequence: CSVRTEYEQYF. The chain uses TRBV29-1 and TRBJ2-7; the D is unclear. Germline-derived CDR1 and CDR2 are SQVTM and ANQGSEA. Trimming cost V 6 bases and J 4 bases, with 10 bases left between them. The CDR3 is made up of 11 amino acids.

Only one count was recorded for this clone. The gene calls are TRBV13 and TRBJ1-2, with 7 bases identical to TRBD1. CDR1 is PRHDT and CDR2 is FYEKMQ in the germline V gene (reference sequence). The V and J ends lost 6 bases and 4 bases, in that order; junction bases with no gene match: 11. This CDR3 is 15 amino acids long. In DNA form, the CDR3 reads TGTGCCAGCAGGGCAGGGACAGCGACTCCCTATGGCTACACCTTC. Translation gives CASRAGTATPYGYTF.

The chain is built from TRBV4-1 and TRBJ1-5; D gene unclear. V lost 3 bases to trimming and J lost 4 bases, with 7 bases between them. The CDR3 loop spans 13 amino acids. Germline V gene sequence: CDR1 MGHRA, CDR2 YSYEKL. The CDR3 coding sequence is TGCGCCAGCAGCCATCTAGGGAATCAGCCCCAGCATTTT. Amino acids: CASSHLGNQPQHF.

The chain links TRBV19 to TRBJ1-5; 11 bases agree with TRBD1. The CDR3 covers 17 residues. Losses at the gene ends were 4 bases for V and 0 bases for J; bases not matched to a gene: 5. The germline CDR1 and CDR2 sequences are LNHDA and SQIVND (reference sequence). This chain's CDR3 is CASSRTGGPYSNQPQHF. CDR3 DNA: TGTGCCAGTAGTAGGACAGGGGGCCCGTATAGCAATCAGCCCCAGCATTTT.

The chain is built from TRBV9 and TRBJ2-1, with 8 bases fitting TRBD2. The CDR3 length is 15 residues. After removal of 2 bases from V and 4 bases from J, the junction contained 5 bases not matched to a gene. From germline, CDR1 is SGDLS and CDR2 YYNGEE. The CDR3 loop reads CASSVSGTVYNEQFF. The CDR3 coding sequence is TGTGCCAGCAGCGTTAGCGGGACGGTTTACAATGAGCAGTTCTTC.

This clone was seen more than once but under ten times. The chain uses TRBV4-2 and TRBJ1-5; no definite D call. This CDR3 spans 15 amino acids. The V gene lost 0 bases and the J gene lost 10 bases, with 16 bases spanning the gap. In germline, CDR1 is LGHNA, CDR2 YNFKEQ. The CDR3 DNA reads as TGTGCCAGCAGCCAAGATGTGGGATGGTCTGATCCCCAGCATTTT. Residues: CASSQDVGWSDPQHF.

CDR3 sequence: CASSEAEVRSYNEQFF. CDR3 nucleotides: TGTGCCAGCAGTGAAGCCGAGGTGCGCTCCTACAATGAGCAGTTCTTC. The J gene is TRBJ2-1, the V gene TRBV6-1; D is uncertain. Trimming took off 0 bases at V and 0 bases at J, with 9 bases between the two ends. There are 16 residues in the CDR3. Germline CDR1 reads MNHNS; CDR2 reads SASEGT.

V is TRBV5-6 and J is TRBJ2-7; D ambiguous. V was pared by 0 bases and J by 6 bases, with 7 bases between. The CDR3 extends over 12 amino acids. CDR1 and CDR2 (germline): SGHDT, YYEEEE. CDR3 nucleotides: TGTGCCAGCAGCTTGGCCCAATCCGAGCAGTACTTC. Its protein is CASSLAQSEQYF.

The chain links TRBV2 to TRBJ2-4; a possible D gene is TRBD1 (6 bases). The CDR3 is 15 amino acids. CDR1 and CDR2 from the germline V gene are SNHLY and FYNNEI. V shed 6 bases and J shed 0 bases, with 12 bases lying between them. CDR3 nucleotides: TGTGCCAGCAGGCCGACAGGTCTAGCCAAAAACATTCAGTACTTC. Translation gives CASRPTGLAKNIQYF.